This T cell receptor beta chain emerged from a study of lung T cells in sarcoidosis with Löfgren's syndrome. This clonotype was recorded at least ten times. Its antigen remains unidentified. Study results and limitations: These T cells possibly recognize a putative, unidentified sarcoidosis-associated antigen.

In TCRdb, the reads were re-called with MiXCR into one record per CDR3 protein. Among 60,000 or so distinct CDR3 sequences listed, around 21% were seen once. Sample: CD4+ T cells from PBMCs. The sequence was obtained from a human donor with sarcoidosis (Löfgren's syndrome or another form), or a control subject (not recorded which).

CDR3 loop: CASTTYLEDTQYF. The CDR3 DNA reads as TGTGCCAGCACCACCTACCTGGAGGATACGCAGTATTTT. The chain couples TRBV7-2 to TRBJ2-3; D remains ambiguous. This CDR3 has 13 amino acids. CDR1 SGHTA and CDR2 FQGNSA come from the germline V gene. The ends were cut back, 7 bases at V and 6 bases at J, with 14 bases in the middle.